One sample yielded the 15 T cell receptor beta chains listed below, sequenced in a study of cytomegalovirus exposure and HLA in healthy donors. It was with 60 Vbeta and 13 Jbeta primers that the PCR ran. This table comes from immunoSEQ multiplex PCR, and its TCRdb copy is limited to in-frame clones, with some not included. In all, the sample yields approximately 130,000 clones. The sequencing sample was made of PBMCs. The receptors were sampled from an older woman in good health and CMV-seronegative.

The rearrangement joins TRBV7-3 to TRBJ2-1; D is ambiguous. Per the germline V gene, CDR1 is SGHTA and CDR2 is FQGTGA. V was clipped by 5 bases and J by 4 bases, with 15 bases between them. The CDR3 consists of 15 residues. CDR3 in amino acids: CASSPSPISYNEQFF. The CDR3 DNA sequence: TGTGCCAGCAGCCCCTCCCCGATCAGTTACAATGAGCAGTTCTTC.

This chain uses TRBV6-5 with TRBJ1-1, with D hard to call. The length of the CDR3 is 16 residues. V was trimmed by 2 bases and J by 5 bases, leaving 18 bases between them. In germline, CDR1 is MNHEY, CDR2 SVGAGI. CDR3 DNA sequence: TGTGCCAGCAGTTACCGGAGGCCGGGTTTGGGGACTGAAGCTTTCTTT. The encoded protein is CASSYRRPGLGTEAFF.

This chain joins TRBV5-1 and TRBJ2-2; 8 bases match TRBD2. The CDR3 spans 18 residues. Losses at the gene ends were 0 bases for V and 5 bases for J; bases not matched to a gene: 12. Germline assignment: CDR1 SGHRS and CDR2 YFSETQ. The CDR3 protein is CASSLEGWSGGRTGELFF. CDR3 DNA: TGCGCCAGCAGCTTGGAGGGGTGGAGCGGGGGCCGAACCGGGGAGCTGTTTTTT.

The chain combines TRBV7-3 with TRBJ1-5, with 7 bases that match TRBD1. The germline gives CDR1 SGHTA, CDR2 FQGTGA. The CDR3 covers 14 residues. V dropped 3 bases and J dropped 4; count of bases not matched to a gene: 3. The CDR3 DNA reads TGTGCCAGCAGCTTGGCAGGGGGGAATCAGCCCCAGCATTTT. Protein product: CASSLAGGNQPQHF. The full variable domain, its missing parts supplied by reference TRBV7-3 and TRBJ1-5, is GAGVSQTPSNKVTEKGKYVELRCDPISGHTALYWYRQSLGQGPEFLIYFQGTGAADDSGLPNDRFFAVRPEGSVSTLKIQRTERGDSAVYLCASSLAGGNQPQHFGDGTRLSIL.

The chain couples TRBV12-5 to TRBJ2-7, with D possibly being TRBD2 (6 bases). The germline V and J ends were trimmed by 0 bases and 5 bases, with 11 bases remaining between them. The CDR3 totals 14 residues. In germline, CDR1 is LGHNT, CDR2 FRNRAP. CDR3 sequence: CASGLVWRVDEQYF. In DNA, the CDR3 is TGTGCTAGTGGTTTGGTATGGAGGGTAGACGAGCAGTACTTC.

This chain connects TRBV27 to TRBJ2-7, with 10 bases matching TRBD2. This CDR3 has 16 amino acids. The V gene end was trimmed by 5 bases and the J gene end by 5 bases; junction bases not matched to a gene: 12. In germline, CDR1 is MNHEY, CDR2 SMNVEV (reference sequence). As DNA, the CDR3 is TGTGCCAGCAGTCCGCTAGCGGGAGTCCCCCAGAACGAGCAGTACTTC. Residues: CASSPLAGVPQNEQYF.

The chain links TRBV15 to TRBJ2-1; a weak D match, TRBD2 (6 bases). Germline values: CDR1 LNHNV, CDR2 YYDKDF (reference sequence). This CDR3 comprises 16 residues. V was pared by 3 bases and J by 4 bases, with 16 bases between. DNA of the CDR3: TGTGCCACCAGCAGGCCCGGGGCGGGGATTTACAATGAGCAGTTCTTC. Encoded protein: CATSRPGAGIYNEQFF.

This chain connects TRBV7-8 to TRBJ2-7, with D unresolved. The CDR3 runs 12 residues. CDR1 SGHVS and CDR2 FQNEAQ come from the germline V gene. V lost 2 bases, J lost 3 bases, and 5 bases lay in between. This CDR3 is CASSLNNYEQYF. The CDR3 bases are TGTGCCAGCAGCTTAAACAACTACGAGCAGTACTTC.

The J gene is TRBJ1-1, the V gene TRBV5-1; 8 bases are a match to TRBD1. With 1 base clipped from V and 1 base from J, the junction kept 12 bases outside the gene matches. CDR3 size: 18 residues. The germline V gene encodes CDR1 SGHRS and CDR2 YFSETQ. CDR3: CASSLIPEDRGRNTEAFF. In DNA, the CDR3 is TGCGCCAGCAGCTTGATCCCGGAAGACAGGGGACGGAACACTGAAGCTTTCTTT.

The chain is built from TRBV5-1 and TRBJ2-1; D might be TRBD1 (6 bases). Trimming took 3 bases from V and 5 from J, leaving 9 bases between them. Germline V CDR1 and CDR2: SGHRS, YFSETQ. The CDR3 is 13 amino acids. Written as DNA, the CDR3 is TGCGCCAGCAGCTCGACAGGTGACAATGAGCAGTTCTTC. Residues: CASSSTGDNEQFF.

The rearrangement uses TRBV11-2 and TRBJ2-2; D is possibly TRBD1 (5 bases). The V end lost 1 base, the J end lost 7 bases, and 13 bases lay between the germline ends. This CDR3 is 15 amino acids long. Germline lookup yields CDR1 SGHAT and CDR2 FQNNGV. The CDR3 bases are TGTGCCAGCAGCTTAGTTTCTTCAGGGCTCGGGGAGCTGTTTTTT. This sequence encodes CASSLVSSGLGELFF.

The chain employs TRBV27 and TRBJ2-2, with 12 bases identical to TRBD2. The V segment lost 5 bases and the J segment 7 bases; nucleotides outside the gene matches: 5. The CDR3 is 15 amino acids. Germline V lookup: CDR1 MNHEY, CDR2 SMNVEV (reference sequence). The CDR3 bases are TGTGCCAGCAGTAAGACTAGCGGGAGCATCGGGGAGCTGTTTTTT. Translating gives CASSKTSGSIGELFF.

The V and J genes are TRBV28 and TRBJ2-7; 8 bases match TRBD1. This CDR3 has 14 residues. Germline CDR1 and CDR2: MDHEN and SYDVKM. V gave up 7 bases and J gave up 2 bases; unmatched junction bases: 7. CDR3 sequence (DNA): TGTGCCAGCAATATCGACAGGGGTCCCTACGAGCAGTACTTC. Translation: CASNIDRGPYEQYF.

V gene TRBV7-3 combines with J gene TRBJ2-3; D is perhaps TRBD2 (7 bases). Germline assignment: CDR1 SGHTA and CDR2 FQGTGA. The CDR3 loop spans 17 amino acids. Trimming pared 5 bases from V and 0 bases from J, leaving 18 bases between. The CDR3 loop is CASSRGGGPTSTDTQYF. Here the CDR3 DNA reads TGTGCCAGCAGCAGGGGGGGCGGACCAACTAGCACAGATACGCAGTATTTT.

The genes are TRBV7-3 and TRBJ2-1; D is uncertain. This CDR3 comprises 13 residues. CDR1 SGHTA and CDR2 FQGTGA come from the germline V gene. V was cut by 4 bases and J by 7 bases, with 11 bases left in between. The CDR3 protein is CASSSPESNEQFF. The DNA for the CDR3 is TGTGCCAGCAGCTCCCCCGAGTCTAATGAGCAGTTCTTC.